The 13 T cell receptor beta chains presented below share a single source sample, sequenced in a study of shared clonotypes between healthy human individuals. The method was immunoSEQ multiplex PCR; TCRdb's version includes in-frame clones alone and lacks a portion of them. The profile covers about 490,000 clones, with 79% appearing a single time and 9.5% to 15% taken by the ten largest. Sample: PBMCs. Source of these receptors: a woman in her thirties or forties in good health. Some clones in this sample may be carry-over from other donors' samples.

The chain links TRBV10-3 to TRBJ2-7; a possible D gene is TRBD2 (7 bases). The CDR3 spans 15 residues. Trimming cost V 3 bases and J 2 bases, with 14 bases left between them. Germline V gene sequence: CDR1 ENHRY, CDR2 SYGVKD. The CDR3 DNA is TGTGCCATCAGTGATGGGGGGGGCCCTCCCTACGAGCAGTACTTC. This gives the protein CAISDGGGPPYEQYF.

In this sample, this clone turned up a few times. V is TRBV9 and J is TRBJ2-1; 12 bases align to TRBD1. CDR3 length: 18 amino acids. The germline gives CDR1 SGDLS, CDR2 YYNGEE. The V gene end was trimmed by 4 bases and the J gene end by 0 bases; junction bases not matched to a gene: 8. CDR3 DNA: TGTGCCAGCAGCACCGGGACAGGGGGCTTGGGCTCCTACAATGAGCAGTTCTTC. Translating gives CASSTGTGGLGSYNEQFF.

The gene calls are TRBV4-1 and TRBJ1-4, with D hard to call. CDR1 and CDR2 from the germline V gene are MGHRA and YSYEKL. The CDR3 totals 18 residues. Between the trimmed V and J ends, which lost 7 bases and 0 bases, there was a span of 21 bases. CDR3 sequence reads: CASTPRREYLATNEKLFF. CDR3 in DNA: TGCGCCAGCACCCCCCGGAGAGAATACTTAGCAACTAATGAAAAACTGTTTTTT.

With respect to this clone: This may arise from a read error, as a much more abundant clone is one base away. Other DNA variants within this sample encode the same CDR3. The V and J genes are TRBV30 and TRBJ2-2, with 9 nucleotides matching TRBD2. The CDR3 has 15 residues. V was clipped by 2 bases and J by 11 bases; unmatched bases: 12. Germline V gene lookup returns CDR1 GTSNPN and CDR2 SVGIG (reference sequence). CDR3 DNA sequence: TGTGCCTGGAGTATAGTAGCGGGGGACGGTGGAGAGCTGTTTTTT. Amino acids: CAWSIVAGDGGELFF.

The CDR3 DNA follows: TGTGCCAGCACCATTCCGACTGGAGACGAGCAGTACTTC. Residues: CASTIPTGDEQYF. The chain joins TRBV6-5 to TRBJ2-7; D unclear. Trimming stripped 7 bases from V and 5 bases from J, with 15 bases between. This CDR3 contains 13 residues. Germline-derived CDR1 and CDR2 are MNHEY and SVGAGI.

About this clone itself: At one end, the junction sequence differs from germline, possibly due to a read error. Here the CDR3 reads CASSPSGRRGYNEQFF. CDR3 sequence (DNA): TGTGCTAGCAGCCCTAGCGGGAGAAGGGGCTACAATGAGCAGTTCTTC. V gene TRBV7-7 combines with J gene TRBJ2-1; TRBD2 matches at 10 bases. The CDR3 loop spans 16 amino acids. Germline CDR1 reads SSHAT; CDR2 reads FNYEAQ (reference sequence).

J is TRBJ1-1 and V is TRBV28; 9 bases line up with TRBD1. Germline CDR1 is MDHEN and CDR2 is SYDVKM. This CDR3 is 16 amino acids long. Trimming at V came to 2 bases and at J to 4 bases, leaving 8 bases not matched to a gene. CDR3 amino acids: CASSLLQGAGGTEAFF. The DNA of the CDR3 is TGTGCCAGCAGTTTACTACAGGGGGCCGGGGGCACTGAAGCTTTCTTT.

A single count supports this clone. V and J are TRBV11-3 and TRBJ2-2; D call uncertain. Germline CDR1 and CDR2: SGHNT and YENEEA. This CDR3 is 12 amino acids long. V dropped 3 bases and J dropped 7 bases, with 6 bases sitting between them. CDR3 sequence (DNA): TGTGCCAGCAGCTTGACGATCGGGGAGCTGTTTTTT. Amino acids: CASSLTIGELFF.

The gene calls are TRBV5-4 and TRBJ1-2; a possible D gene is TRBD1 (5 bases). The CDR3 is made up of 15 amino acids. V was cut by 2 bases and J by 2 bases, with 13 bases left in between. The germline CDR1 and CDR2 sequences are SGHNT and YYREEE (reference sequence). The DNA of the CDR3 is TGTGCCAGCAGCTTAGCCGGGACCAGGAACTATGGCTACACCTTC. Protein: CASSLAGTRNYGYTF.

This clone has a handful of counts. The chain is built from TRBV15 and TRBJ1-1; the D is unclear. Germline V gene data show CDR1 as LNHNV and CDR2 as YYDKDF (reference sequence). The CDR3 is 12 residues long. The germline V and J ends were trimmed by 0 bases and 7 bases, with 6 bases remaining between them. CDR3 DNA sequence: TGTGCCACCAGCAGAGAGGCAGGTGAAGCTTTCTTT. Amino acids: CATSREAGEAFF.

The rearrangement uses TRBV11-2 and TRBJ1-1, with D possibly TRBD1 on 5 matching bases. Germline V CDR1 and CDR2: SGHAT, FQNNGV. The CDR3 totals 16 residues. The V end was cut by 1 base, the J end by 5 bases, with 17 bases between. In DNA, the CDR3 is TGTGCCAGCAGCTTAGGTCTTCGGGGGTACGGAACTGAAGCTTTCTTT. This encodes CASSLGLRGYGTEAFF.

V and J are TRBV10-3 and TRBJ2-3, with 13 bases that match TRBD2. With V trimmed by 6 bases and J by 6 bases, 3 bases remained unmatched. Germline V gene lookup returns CDR1 ENHRY and CDR2 SYGVKD. This CDR3 comprises 14 residues. The CDR3 region has the DNA TGTGCCATCAGCGGGACTAGCGGGGACGATACGCAGTATTTT. Amino acids: CAISGTSGDDTQYF.

The chain combines TRBV6-5 with TRBJ2-1; TRBD2 agrees at 7 bases. The CDR3 is made up of 14 amino acids. The V gene end was trimmed by 5 bases and the J gene end by 5 bases; junction bases not matched to a gene: 6. From germline, CDR1 is MNHEY and CDR2 SVGAGI. CDR3 sequence (DNA): TGTGCCAGCAGTAGGCTAGCGGTTAACAATGAGCAGTTCTTC. This translates into CASSRLAVNNEQFF.